Listed below are T cell receptor beta chains from one sample, sequenced in a study of molecular identifiers for immune sequencing clone quantification. TCRdb recomputed calls from the PCR reads with MiXCR, one row per CDR3 protein. Here the sample spans tens of thousands of distinct CDR3 sequences, about a fifth being singletons. Sequenced: naive CD8+ T cells from blood, with Jurkat cell RNA spiked in. The receptors stem from a human donor in good health. Some libraries in this study had Jurkat cell RNA spiked in. Both conserved end residues are part of each CDR3. D genes are given only for firm matches. Size tells how often a clone was seen (once, few, many) or the class of an expanded clone, and some rows leave it out.

d_call: .
j_call: TRBJ2-5
clone_size: .
v_call: TRBV4-3
cdr3_length: 15
cdr3_nt: TGCGCCAGCAGCCAAGATAGGGCAGGACAAGAGACCCAGTACTTC
cdr3_aa: CASSQDRAGQETQYF

d_call: .
j_call: TRBJ2-3
clone_size: many
v_call: TRBV20-1
cdr3_length: 17
cdr3_nt: TGCAGTGCTAGAACCTTGGACCCAGGGGAGGGCACAGATACGCAGTATTTT
cdr3_aa: CSARTLDPGEGTDTQYF

d_call: TRBD1
j_call: TRBJ1-1
clone_size: few
v_call: TRBV29-1
cdr3_length: 14
cdr3_nt: TGCAGCGTGAGGGGGACAGGGGTTAGCACTGGAGCTTTCTTT
cdr3_aa: CSVRGTGVSTGAFF

d_call: .
j_call: TRBJ2-5
clone_size: .
v_call: TRBV29-1
cdr3_length: 18
cdr3_nt: TGCAGCGTTGAAGATCCTCAAGGGATAGGGCAAAGTACTGAGACCCAGTACTTC
cdr3_aa: CSVEDPQGIGQSTETQYF

d_call: .
j_call: TRBJ1-1
clone_size: many
v_call: TRBV28
cdr3_length: 15
cdr3_nt: TGTGCCAGCAGCTCTTACACTACAGGGCTATTTGAAGCTTTCTTT
cdr3_aa: CASSSYTTGLFEAFF

d_call: .
j_call: TRBJ2-7
clone_size: many
v_call: TRBV20-1
cdr3_length: 14
cdr3_nt: TGCAGTGCTAGAGCCCGGGGGACTGCCTACGAGCAGTACTTC
cdr3_aa: CSARARGTAYEQYF

d_call: TRBD1
j_call: TRBJ1-2
clone_size: many
v_call: TRBV12-3/TRBV12-4
cdr3_length: 15
cdr3_nt: TGTGCCAGCAGCCTATACCGGACAGGGGGGGAAGGCTACACCTTC
cdr3_aa: CASSLYRTGGEGYTF

d_call: .
j_call: TRBJ2-1
clone_size: .
v_call: TRBV5-1
cdr3_length: 17
cdr3_nt: TGCGCCAGCAGCTTGGCCTACGGAGAGGCGGAGATAGGCGAGCAGTTCTTC
cdr3_aa: CASSLAYGEAEIGEQFF

d_call: .
j_call: TRBJ1-2
clone_size: many
v_call: TRBV9
cdr3_length: 17
cdr3_nt: TGTGCCAGCAGCGTAGCCAGGCGGGGGCAGGGGCCAAGTGGCTACACCTTC
cdr3_aa: CASSVARRGQGPSGYTF

d_call: TRBD1
j_call: TRBJ2-3
clone_size: many
v_call: TRBV12-3/TRBV12-4
cdr3_length: 15
cdr3_nt: TGTGCCAGCAGGTTGACAGGGGGCATCGCGGATACGCAGTATTTT
cdr3_aa: CASRLTGGIADTQYF

d_call: .
j_call: TRBJ1-1
clone_size: .
v_call: TRBV5-4
cdr3_length: 18
cdr3_nt: TGTGCCAGCAGCCCTACTGACCTAACCCCGGTAGCAAGTTCTGAAGCTTTCTTT
cdr3_aa: CASSPTDLTPVASSEAFF

d_call: .
j_call: TRBJ2-3
clone_size: many
v_call: TRBV27
cdr3_length: 14
cdr3_nt: TGTGCCAGCAGTTTAGGAGTACGCACAGATACGCAGTATTTT
cdr3_aa: CASSLGVRTDTQYF

d_call: TRBD1
j_call: TRBJ2-2
clone_size: many
v_call: TRBV29-1
cdr3_length: 13
cdr3_nt: TGCAGCATTACAGGGGTGATAACCGGGGAGCTGTTTTTT
cdr3_aa: CSITGVITGELFF

d_call: TRBD1
j_call: TRBJ1-1
clone_size: .
v_call: TRBV28
cdr3_length: 13
cdr3_nt: TGTGCCATTTGGACAGGGGAGTATACTGAAGCTTTCTTT
cdr3_aa: CAIWTGEYTEAFF

d_call: .
j_call: TRBJ2-1
clone_size: many
v_call: TRBV11-2
cdr3_length: 15
cdr3_nt: TGTGCCAGCAGCTTAGATCCATTGGACTACAATGAGCAGTTCTTC
cdr3_aa: CASSLDPLDYNEQFF

d_call: TRBD2
j_call: TRBJ2-5
clone_size: many
v_call: TRBV14
cdr3_length: 16
cdr3_nt: TGTGCCAGCAGCCATGTTAGCGGGGACCCTACAGAGACCCAGTACTTC
cdr3_aa: CASSHVSGDPTETQYF

d_call: TRBD1
j_call: TRBJ2-7
clone_size: many
v_call: TRBV7-9
cdr3_length: 14
cdr3_nt: TGTGCCAGCAGCTTAGGGACAGGTCGGGACGAGCAGTACTTC
cdr3_aa: CASSLGTGRDEQYF

d_call: TRBD1
j_call: TRBJ1-1
clone_size: .
v_call: TRBV5-1
cdr3_length: 14
cdr3_nt: TGCGCCAGCAGCTCGACAGGGGGCCACACTGAAGCTTTCTTT
cdr3_aa: CASSSTGGHTEAFF

d_call: TRBD2
j_call: TRBJ2-7
clone_size: many
v_call: TRBV19
cdr3_length: 16
cdr3_nt: TGTGCCAGTAGTCCCCCCTGGGGGGGGAGTGCGGGCGAGCAGTACTTC
cdr3_aa: CASSPPWGGSAGEQYF

d_call: TRBD1
j_call: TRBJ2-1
clone_size: many
v_call: TRBV27
cdr3_length: 16
cdr3_nt: TGTGCCAGCAGTCCCCAACCGGGACAGGGGATCCATGAGCAGTTCTTC
cdr3_aa: CASSPQPGQGIHEQFF

d_call: .
j_call: TRBJ1-4
clone_size: many
v_call: TRBV28
cdr3_length: 16
cdr3_nt: TGTGCCAGCAGTCCCGAACCGGGGAGCGTCGGTGAAAAACTGTTTTTT
cdr3_aa: CASSPEPGSVGEKLFF

d_call: TRBD2
j_call: TRBJ2-1
clone_size: many
v_call: TRBV24-1
cdr3_length: 15
cdr3_nt: TGTGCCACCAGTGACGGCGGGGGCTCCTACAATGAGCAGTTCTTC
cdr3_aa: CATSDGGGSYNEQFF

d_call: .
j_call: TRBJ2-2
clone_size: many
v_call: TRBV9
cdr3_length: 14
cdr3_nt: TGTGCCAGCAGCTTTGACAGCGAAACCGGGGAGCTGTTTTTT
cdr3_aa: CASSFDSETGELFF

d_call: .
j_call: TRBJ1-5
clone_size: many
v_call: TRBV12-3/TRBV12-4
cdr3_length: 13
cdr3_nt: TGTGCCAGCAGTCCTCCTTTAGGTCAGCCCCAGCATTTT
cdr3_aa: CASSPPLGQPQHF

d_call: .
j_call: TRBJ2-2
clone_size: .
v_call: TRBV12-3/TRBV12-4
cdr3_length: 15
cdr3_nt: TGCGCCAGCAGCCCCGGGGCTGGGAACACCGGGGAGCTGTTTTTT
cdr3_aa: CASSPGAGNTGELFF

d_call: .
j_call: TRBJ1-5
clone_size: few
v_call: TRBV19
cdr3_length: 16
cdr3_nt: TGTGCCAGTAGTATTAGATGGGAGCTTAGCAATCAGCCCCAGCATTTT
cdr3_aa: CASSIRWELSNQPQHF

d_call: .
j_call: TRBJ1-1
clone_size: many
v_call: TRBV6-6
cdr3_length: 13
cdr3_nt: TGTGCCAGCAGTATCACAGGGTCCACTGAAGCTTTCTTT
cdr3_aa: CASSITGSTEAFF

d_call: .
j_call: TRBJ2-7
clone_size: many
v_call: TRBV9
cdr3_length: 15
cdr3_nt: TGTGCCAGCAGCGTAGGCCCGCCGAGCTCCTACGAGCAGTACTTC
cdr3_aa: CASSVGPPSSYEQYF

d_call: .
j_call: TRBJ2-7
clone_size: many
v_call: TRBV5-6
cdr3_length: 16
cdr3_nt: TGTGCCAGCAGCTTGGAAGAGGACCAAGCCCCCTACGAGCAGTACTTC
cdr3_aa: CASSLEEDQAPYEQYF

d_call: .
j_call: TRBJ1-1
clone_size: many
v_call: TRBV4-1
cdr3_length: 13
cdr3_nt: TGCGCCAGCAGCCAGGTGTACGACACTGAAGCTTTCTTT
cdr3_aa: CASSQVYDTEAFF

d_call: TRBD2
j_call: TRBJ2-1
clone_size: many
v_call: TRBV11-2
cdr3_length: 15
cdr3_nt: TGTGCCAGCAGCGAGGGACTAGCTGACGGGTATGAGCAGTTCTTC
cdr3_aa: CASSEGLADGYEQFF

d_call: .
j_call: TRBJ1-5
clone_size: few
v_call: TRBV13
cdr3_length: 16
cdr3_nt: TGTGCCAGCAGCCTCCAAGGCAGGGATAGCAATCAGCCCCAGCATTTT
cdr3_aa: CASSLQGRDSNQPQHF

d_call: TRBD1
j_call: TRBJ2-3
clone_size: many
v_call: TRBV5-5
cdr3_length: 16
cdr3_nt: TGTGCCAGCAGCAAGCGACAGGGGGATTATACAGATACGCAGTATTTT
cdr3_aa: CASSKRQGDYTDTQYF

d_call: .
j_call: TRBJ2-5
clone_size: many
v_call: TRBV12-3/TRBV12-4
cdr3_length: 14
cdr3_nt: TGTGCCAGCAGCTTAAGGCAGGCGGAAGACACCCAGTACTTT
cdr3_aa: CASSLRQAEDTQYF

d_call: .
j_call: TRBJ2-7
clone_size: many
v_call: TRBV29-1
cdr3_length: 13
cdr3_nt: TGCAGCGTTGAAGACCGAGCTACCCACGAGCAGTACTTC
cdr3_aa: CSVEDRATHEQYF

d_call: .
j_call: TRBJ2-3
clone_size: many
v_call: TRBV9
cdr3_length: 16
cdr3_nt: TGTGCCAGCAGCGTAAGTGGGCAGGCTTTCTCAGATACGCAGTATTTT
cdr3_aa: CASSVSGQAFSDTQYF

d_call: TRBD1
j_call: TRBJ2-3
clone_size: many
v_call: TRBV7-9
cdr3_length: 18
cdr3_nt: TGTGCCAGCAGCTTCCCCACCGGGACAGTTTTTAGCACAGATACGCAGTATTTT
cdr3_aa: CASSFPTGTVFSTDTQYF